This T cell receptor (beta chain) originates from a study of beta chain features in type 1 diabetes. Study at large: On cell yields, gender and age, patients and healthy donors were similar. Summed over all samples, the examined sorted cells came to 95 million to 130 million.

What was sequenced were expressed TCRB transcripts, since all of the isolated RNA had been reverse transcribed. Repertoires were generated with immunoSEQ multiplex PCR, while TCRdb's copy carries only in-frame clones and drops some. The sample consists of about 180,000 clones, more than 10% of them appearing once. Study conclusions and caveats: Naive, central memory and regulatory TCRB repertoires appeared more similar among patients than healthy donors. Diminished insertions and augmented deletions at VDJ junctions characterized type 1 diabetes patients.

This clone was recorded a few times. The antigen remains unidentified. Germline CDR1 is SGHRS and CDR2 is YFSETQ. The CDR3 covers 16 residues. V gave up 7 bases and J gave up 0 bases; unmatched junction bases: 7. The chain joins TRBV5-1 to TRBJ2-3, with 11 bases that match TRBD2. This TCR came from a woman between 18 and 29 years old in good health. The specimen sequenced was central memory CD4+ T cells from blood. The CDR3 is CASAPRLAGSTDTQYF. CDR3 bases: TGCGCCAGCGCGCCCCGACTAGCGGGGAGCACAGATACGCAGTATTTT.